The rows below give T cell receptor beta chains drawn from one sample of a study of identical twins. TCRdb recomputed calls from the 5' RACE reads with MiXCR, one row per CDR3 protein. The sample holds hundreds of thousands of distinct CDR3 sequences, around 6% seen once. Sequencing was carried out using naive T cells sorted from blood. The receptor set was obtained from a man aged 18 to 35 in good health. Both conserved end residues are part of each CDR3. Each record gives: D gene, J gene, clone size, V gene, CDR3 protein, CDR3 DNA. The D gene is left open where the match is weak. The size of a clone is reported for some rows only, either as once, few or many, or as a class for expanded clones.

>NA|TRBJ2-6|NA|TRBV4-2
CASSQDSFTGSGANVLTF
TGTGCCAGCAGCCAAGATTCATTCACAGGGTCCGGGGCCAACGTCCTGACTTTC
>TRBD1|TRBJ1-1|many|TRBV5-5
CASRRGQGRTEAFF
TGTGCCAGCAGGAGGGGACAGGGCAGGACTGAAGCTTTCTTT
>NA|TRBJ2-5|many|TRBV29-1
CSVEDLALPPPSQYF
TGCAGCGTTGAAGATCTGGCACTACCGCCGCCGTCCCAGTACTTC
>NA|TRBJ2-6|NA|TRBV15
CATSKEAAIASGANVLTF
TGTGCCACCAGCAAGGAGGCTGCAATTGCTTCTGGGGCCAACGTCCTGACTTTC
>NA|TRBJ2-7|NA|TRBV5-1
CASSSLTGSSGRRPEQYF
TGCGCCAGCAGCTCATTGACAGGGTCAAGCGGGCGACGTCCCGAGCAGTACTTC
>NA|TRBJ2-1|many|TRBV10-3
CAISDRVGLDNEQFF
TGTGCCATCAGTGATAGGGTCGGGCTGGACAATGAGCAGTTCTTC
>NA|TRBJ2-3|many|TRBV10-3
CAISAGISDTQYF
TGTGCCATCAGTGCCGGGATCTCAGATACGCAGTATTTT
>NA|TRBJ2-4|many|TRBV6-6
CASSPSHIQYF
TGTGCCAGCAGTCCGTCCCACATTCAGTACTTC
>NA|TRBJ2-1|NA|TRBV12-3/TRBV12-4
CASSLGTAAGNEQFF
TGTGCCAGCAGTTTAGGTACCGCGGCGGGAAACGAGCAGTTCTTC
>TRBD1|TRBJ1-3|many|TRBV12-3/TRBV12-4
CASSLSGGGNTIYF
TGTGCCAGCAGTTTGTCAGGGGGTGGAAACACCATATATTTT
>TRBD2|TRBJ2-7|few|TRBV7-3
CASSPSGLATYEQYF
TGTGCCAGCAGCCCGAGTGGACTAGCTACCTACGAGCAGTACTTC
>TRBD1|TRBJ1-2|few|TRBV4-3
CASSQDRGFGYTF
TGCGCCAGCAGCCAGGACAGGGGATTCGGCTACACCTTC
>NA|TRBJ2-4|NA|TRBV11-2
CASSATPVGVQSGGIQYF
TGTGCCAGCAGCGCCACTCCCGTTGGGGTCCAGAGTGGCGGCATTCAGTACTTC
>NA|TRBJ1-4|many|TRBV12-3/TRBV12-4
CASRGTVNEKLFF
TGTGCCAGCAGGGGGACGGTTAACGAAAAACTGTTTTTT
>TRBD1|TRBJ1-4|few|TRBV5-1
CASSLVGTGGEKLFF
TGCGCCAGCAGCTTGGTAGGGACAGGGGGCGAAAAACTGTTTTTT
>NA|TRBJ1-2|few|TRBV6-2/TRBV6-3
CASSYSYPYGYTF
TGTGCCAGCAGTTACTCGTACCCCTATGGCTACACCTTC
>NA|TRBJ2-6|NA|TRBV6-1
CASGFGTQSSGANVLTF
TGTGCCAGCGGGTTCGGGACACAAAGCTCTGGGGCCAACGTCCTGACTTTC
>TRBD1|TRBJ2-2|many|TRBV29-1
CSVLGTGATTGELFF
TGCAGCGTTCTTGGGACAGGGGCTACAACCGGGGAGCTGTTTTTT
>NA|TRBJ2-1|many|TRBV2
CASSGGRAYNEQFF
TGTGCCAGCAGTGGTGGCAGGGCCTACAATGAGCAGTTCTTC
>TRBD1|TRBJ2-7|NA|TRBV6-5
CASSYIQGAKYEQYF
TGTGCCAGCAGTTATATACAGGGGGCTAAATACGAGCAGTACTTC
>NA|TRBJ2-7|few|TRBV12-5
CASGPGDPGSYEQYF
TGTGCTAGTGGGCCAGGGGACCCGGGGTCCTACGAGCAGTACTTC
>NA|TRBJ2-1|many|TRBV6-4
CASSGGRESGNEQFF
TGTGCCAGCAGTGGCGGTCGGGAGTCCGGCAATGAGCAGTTCTTC
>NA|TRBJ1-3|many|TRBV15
CATSSYTGNTIYF
TGTGCCACCAGCAGCTACACCGGAAACACCATATATTTT
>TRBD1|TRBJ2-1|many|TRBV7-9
CASSPQGTGNNEQFF
TGTGCCAGCAGCCCCCAAGGGACAGGGAACAATGAGCAGTTCTTC